Presented here are 5 T cell receptor beta chains from one specimen sequenced in a study of T-cell memory formation after mild COVID-19. TCRdb re-derived calls from the 5' RACE reads in MiXCR, one entry per CDR3 protein. This table holds approximately 40,000 distinct CDR3 sequences, 11% found once. The sample comprised PBMCs or a T cell subset sorted from them (not recorded which). The receptors were sampled from a man between 18 and 29 years old who had mild COVID-19 (a few samples of this study predate the infection). Cell type and time point are not known.

This clonotype was seen more than once but under ten times. V and J are TRBV2 and TRBJ2-1, with TRBD2 matching over 14 bases. Germline trimming cut 2 bases from V and 9 bases from J; bases unmatched to any gene: 3. The CDR3 contains 15 residues. Germline V CDR1 and CDR2: SNHLY, FYNNEI. This CDR3 reads CASSETTSGGGEQFF. The CDR3 bases are TGTGCCAGCAGTGAAACGACTAGCGGGGGGGGTGAGCAGTTCTTC.

This clonotype was recorded many times. The genes are TRBV7-2 and TRBJ2-5; 7 bases align to TRBD1. V was clipped by 5 bases and J by 1 base; unmatched bases: 4. CDR1 is SGHTA and CDR2 is FQGNSA in the germline V gene. The CDR3 consists of 14 residues. This CDR3 is CASSPQGSQETQYF. The CDR3 nucleotides read TGTGCCAGCAGCCCACAGGGGTCCCAAGAGACCCAGTACTTC.

In this sample, this clonotype turned up many times. The chain has TRBV5-1 and TRBJ2-3; TRBD2 aligns across 13 bases. The CDR3 is 17 residues long. J gave up 4 bases and V 3 bases, and 8 bases lay outside the gene matches. Germline V gives CDR1 SGHRS, CDR2 YFSETQ. The DNA of the CDR3 is TGCGCCAGCAGCTCCGGACTAGCGGGGGTGAAGTCAGATACGCAGTATTTT. This sequence encodes CASSSGLAGVKSDTQYF.

This clonotype has ten or more counts. The rearrangement links TRBV4-1 to TRBJ1-2; D ambiguous. This CDR3 comprises 14 residues. V lost 4 bases and J lost 4, with 13 bases in between. CDR1 is MGHRA and CDR2 is YSYEKL in the germline V gene. CDR3 DNA: TGCGCCAGCAGCCTTGACACGATAGGCTATGGCTACACCTTC. This gives the protein CASSLDTIGYGYTF.

CDR3 loop: CASSFSTSGAFGSGELFF. Here the CDR3 DNA reads TGTGCCAGCAGCTTCTCTACTAGCGGGGCTTTTGGGTCCGGGGAGCTGTTTTTT. The V gene is TRBV7-2, the J gene TRBJ2-2; 10 nucleotides align to TRBD2. The J segment lost 6 bases and the V segment lost 3 bases, leaving 13 bases of the junction unmatched. Germline CDR1 SGHTA, CDR2 FQGNSA. The CDR3 contains 18 residues.